The sample holds many counts of the clone carrying this TCR beta chain. The data were taken from a study of T cells in Graves' hyperthyroidism and ophthalmopathy. The investigators amplified TCR beta CDR3 regions from RNA transcripts. First-round RT-PCR of the TCR CDR3 relied on the HTBI primer set. MiXCR, applied by TCRdb to the multiplex PCR reads, yields one record per CDR3 protein. The sample contains around 690,000 distinct CDR3 sequences, roughly a sixth of which appear only once. Diagnoses were established using clinical symptoms, serum thyroxine and TRAb, thyroid ultrasound and orbital computed tomography. Sequencing input: blood. This TCR derives from a man aged 50 to 60 with Graves' hyperthyroidism.

The CDR3 DNA sequence: TGTGCCAGCAGCTGGGCAGCGGGAGGCACTCTAGCCAAAAACATTCAGTACTTC. Translated: CASSWAAGGTLAKNIQYF. The chain joins TRBV7-2 to TRBJ2-4; 9 nucleotides line up with TRBD2. The CDR3 runs to 18 residues. With V trimmed by 4 bases and J by 0 bases, 10 bases remained unmatched. Per the germline V gene, CDR1 is SGHTA and CDR2 is FQGNSA.